This T cell receptor (beta chain) was found in a study of shared T cell receptors in the human thymus. Sequencing was performed with immunoSEQ multiplex PCR; in TCRdb, only in-frame clones are kept and a portion is missing. This table holds hundreds of thousands of clones, 85% to 90% found once. V lost 0 bases, J lost 0 bases, and 21 bases lay in between. Germline values: CDR1 SGHDN, CDR2 FVKESK. CDR3 length: 21 amino acids. These same records also appear under a second study, on human thymus T cells. From that paper: Infants, healthy and Finnish, who were having corrective surgery for congenital heart defects served as donors. Within thymic and blood repertoires, V and J gene usage appeared to be biased. Highly overlapping thymic repertoires among unrelated individuals were reported in related research.

The TCR comes from a boy under three years old with a congenital heart defect. The sequenced material came from thymocytes. V is TRBV14 and J is TRBJ2-6; no clear D. The CDR3 sequence: CASSQENGSENTYSGANVLTF. The CDR3 DNA reads as TGTGCCAGCAGCCAAGAAAACGGCAGCGAAAACACCTACTCTGGGGCCAACGTCCTGACTTTC.